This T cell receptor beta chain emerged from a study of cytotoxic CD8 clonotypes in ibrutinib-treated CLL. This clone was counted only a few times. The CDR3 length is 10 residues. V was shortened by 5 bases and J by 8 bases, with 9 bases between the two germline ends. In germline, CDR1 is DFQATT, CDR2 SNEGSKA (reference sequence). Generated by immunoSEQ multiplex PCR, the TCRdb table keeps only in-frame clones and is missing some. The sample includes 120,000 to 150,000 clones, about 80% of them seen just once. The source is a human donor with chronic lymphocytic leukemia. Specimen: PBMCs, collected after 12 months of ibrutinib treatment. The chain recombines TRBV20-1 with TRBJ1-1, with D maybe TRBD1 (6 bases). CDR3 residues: CSARDREAFF. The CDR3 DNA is TGCAGTGCTCGTGACAGGGAAGCTTTCTTT.